This TCR beta chain stems from a study of cytomegalovirus exposure and HLA in healthy donors. It was with 60 Vbeta and 13 Jbeta primers that the PCR ran. Original analysis: Later, an analysis found 75 million to 90 million unique TCR beta chains, and 10 million to 11 million of these were shared. Sequenced by immunoSEQ multiplex PCR; TCRdb stores in-frame clones only, minus some. That table furnishes V, J and clone size, whereas the DNA furnished D and trimming. The table lists about 110,000 clones, more than 75% of them singletons. Study results and limitations: According to reports, the classifier identified cytomegalovirus status with high specificity and sensitivity.

This clone was seen a single time. Its antigen is as yet unknown. Material for sequencing was PBMCs. The origin of this receptor is a man between 40 and 49 years old in good health and CMV-seronegative.

In DNA, the CDR3 is TGTGCCAGCAGCTTTACAGGGGGGGGTCAGCCCCAGCATTTT. Translating it yields CASSFTGGGQPQHF. The genes are TRBV13 and TRBJ1-5; 8 bases align to TRBD1. The CDR3 has 14 residues. V was clipped by 3 bases and J by 6 bases; unmatched bases: 4. CDR1 PRHDT and CDR2 FYEKMQ come from the germline V gene (reference sequence).